This T cell receptor (beta chain) was identified during a study of blood T cell repertoires in COVID-19. Study-level information: Samples taken during acute and convalescent COVID-19 were collected in the United States, Italy and Spain.

This table comes from immunoSEQ multiplex PCR, and its TCRdb copy is limited to in-frame clones, with some not included. Here the sample spans approximately 270,000 clones, around 90% being singletons. Trimming at V came to 3 bases and at J to 2 bases, leaving 0 bases not matched to a gene. The CDR3 has 15 amino acids. Germline V CDR1 and CDR2: MDHEN, SYDVKM. The chain combines TRBV28 with TRBJ1-3, with 11 bases matching TRBD1. Sequenced sample: peripheral blood. This sequence was found in a man aged 45 to 65 with acute or convalescent COVID-19. The CDR3 loop reads CASSLGQGAGNTIYF. In nucleotides, the CDR3 is TGTGCCAGCAGTTTGGGACAGGGGGCTGGAAACACCATATATTTT.